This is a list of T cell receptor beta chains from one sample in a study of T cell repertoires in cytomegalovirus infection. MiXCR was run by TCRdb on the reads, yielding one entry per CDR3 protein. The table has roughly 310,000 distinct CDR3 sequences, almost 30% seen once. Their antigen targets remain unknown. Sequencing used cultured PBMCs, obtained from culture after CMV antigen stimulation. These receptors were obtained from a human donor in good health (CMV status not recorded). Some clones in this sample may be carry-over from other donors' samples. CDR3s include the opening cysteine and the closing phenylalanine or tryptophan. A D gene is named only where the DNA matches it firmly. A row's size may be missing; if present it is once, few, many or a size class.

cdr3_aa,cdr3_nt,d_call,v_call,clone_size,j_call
CASTAGTSYNEQFF,TGTGCCAGCACCGCCGGGACTAGCTACAATGAGCAGTTCTTC,TRBD2,TRBV27,few,TRBJ2-1
CAISGRGANTEAFF,TGTGCCATCAGTGGGAGGGGGGCGAACACTGAAGCTTTCTTT,-,TRBV10-3,-,TRBJ1-1
CASTVGVNEQFF,TGTGCCAGCACCGTGGGGGTGAATGAGCAGTTCTTC,-,TRBV7-2,-,TRBJ2-1
CASSRWGVSYNEQFF,TGTGCCAGCAGCCGTTGGGGGGTCTCCTACAATGAGCAGTTCTTC,-,TRBV7-3,-,TRBJ2-1
CASSVGLAGPYNEQFF,TGTGCCAGTAGTGTGGGACTAGCGGGTCCCTACAATGAGCAGTTCTTC,TRBD2,TRBV19,many,TRBJ2-1
CASRETAGSYGYTF,TGTGCCAGCAGGGAAACCGCAGGGTCCTATGGCTACACCTTC,-,TRBV2,few,TRBJ1-2
CASSLDTGTAYEQYF,TGTGCCAGCAGTTTGGACACCGGCACGGCCTACGAGCAGTACTTC,-,TRBV28,-,TRBJ2-7
CASSSQGATEQYF,TGTGCCAGCAGCTCCCAGGGGGCTACCGAGCAGTACTTC,TRBD1,TRBV7-6,-,TRBJ2-7
CASSLGAAPNEKLFF,TGTGCCAGCAGCTTAGGGGCAGCTCCTAATGAAAAACTGTTTTTT,-,TRBV7-9,-,TRBJ1-4
CASSYGTSTYNEQFF,TGTGCCAGCAGTTACGGGACTTCGACTTACAATGAGCAGTTCTTC,-,TRBV12-3/TRBV12-4,-,TRBJ2-1
CASSLGGAQHF,TGTGCCAGCAGCTTAGGGGGAGCCCAGCATTTT,-,TRBV7-9,-,TRBJ1-5
CASSFDRVGQETQYF,TGTGCCAGCAGCTTCGACAGGGTGGGCCAAGAGACCCAGTACTTC,TRBD1,TRBV11-1,few,TRBJ2-5
CASSLRGAEQYF,TGCGCCAGCAGCCTCCGGGGGGCCGAGCAGTACTTC,-,TRBV4-1,few,TRBJ2-7
CASSSRVRRNEAFF,TGTGCCAGCAGCTCCCGAGTGAGGAGGAATGAAGCTTTCTTT,-,TRBV7-2,-,TRBJ1-1
CASSLTGQNGYTF,TGCGCCAGCAGCCTGACAGGGCAGAATGGCTACACCTTC,TRBD1,TRBV5-1,once,TRBJ1-2
CASSLGDRGKTQYF,TGTGCCAGCAGCTTAGGAGACAGGGGGAAGACCCAGTACTTC,TRBD1,TRBV5-8,-,TRBJ2-5
CAWSVMQGYGYTF,TGTGCCTGGAGTGTAATGCAGGGCTATGGCTACACCTTC,-,TRBV30,few,TRBJ1-2
CASNPSGKGEQYF,TGTGCCAGCAACCCTAGCGGGAAGGGCGAGCAGTACTTC,TRBD2,TRBV28,few,TRBJ2-7
CAGIQGTRDTEAFF,TGTGCCGGCATCCAGGGGACGCGGGACACTGAAGCTTTCTTT,-,TRBV5-6,-,TRBJ1-1
CAISDSSGSYEQYF,TGTGCCATCAGTGACTCTAGCGGGAGCTACGAGCAGTACTTC,TRBD2,TRBV10-3,few,TRBJ2-7
CASSNNLVRRIAKNIQYF,TGTGCCAGCAGTAACAACCTAGTTCGGAGAATAGCCAAAAACATTCAGTACTTC,-,TRBV6-2/TRBV6-3,-,TRBJ2-4
CASSAGQGQRQGTGELFF,TGCGCCAGCAGCGCTGGACAGGGTCAACGGCAGGGCACCGGGGAGCTGTTTTTT,TRBD1,TRBV5-1,-,TRBJ2-2
CAISEATTHPYNEQFF,TGTGCCATCAGTGAGGCGACCACGCATCCCTACAATGAGCAGTTCTTC,-,TRBV10-3,-,TRBJ2-1
CASSLPAASTDTQYF,TGTGCCAGCAGCTTACCAGCCGCCAGCACAGATACGCAGTATTTT,-,TRBV7-8,few,TRBJ2-3
CASSFPEGHNEQFF,TGCGCCAGCAGCTTTCCGGAGGGGCACAATGAGCAGTTCTTC,-,TRBV5-1,-,TRBJ2-1
CASSELTSGAYEQYF,TGTGCCAGCAGTGAGTTAACTAGCGGGGCCTACGAGCAGTACTTC,TRBD2,TRBV6-1,-,TRBJ2-7
CASSLRGGGNSEQFF,TGTGCCAGCAGCTTAAGAGGGGGGGGGAATAGTGAGCAGTTCTTC,-,TRBV7-3,-,TRBJ2-1
CASSLGTGVQPQHF,TGTGCCAGCAGCTTAGGCACAGGGGTTCAGCCCCAGCATTTT,TRBD1,TRBV7-2,-,TRBJ1-5
CASSQGLSHEKLFF,TGTGCCAGCAGCCAGGGTTTATCCCATGAAAAACTGTTTTTT,-,TRBV7-2,-,TRBJ1-4
CATSDISGGSSGANVLTF,TGTGCCACCAGTGATATTTCAGGGGGTAGCTCTGGGGCCAACGTCCTGACTTTC,TRBD1,TRBV24-1,many,TRBJ2-6
CASRGWQGAQETQYF,TGTGCCAGCAGGGGGTGGCAGGGCGCCCAAGAGACCCAGTACTTC,-,TRBV28,-,TRBJ2-5
CATRPGWAEGYTF,TGTGCCACCAGGCCGGGATGGGCGGAGGGCTACACCTTC,-,TRBV15,-,TRBJ1-2
CASSQGATVNYGYTF,TGCGCCAGCAGCCAAGGGGCGACAGTTAACTATGGCTACACCTTC,-,TRBV4-1,-,TRBJ1-2
CATTGQAGNQPQHF,TGTGCCACCACCGGACAGGCGGGCAATCAGCCCCAGCATTTT,TRBD1,TRBV10-3,-,TRBJ1-5